This T cell receptor beta chain was obtained from a study of shared clonotypes between healthy human individuals. Whole-study results and caveats: Shared clonotypes: approximately 5% naive CD4, roughly 3.8% naive CD8, roughly 2.2% memory CD4, 0.4% to 0.5% memory CD8. Sampling involved blood alone; tissue repertoires likely differ.

CD45RO negativity and positive selection for CCR7 defined naive CD8 cells, a population that excluded terminally differentiated effector memory CD45RA+ cells. Healthy HIV-negative adults without recent acute infections or vaccinations served as donors. This CDR3 is 17 amino acids long. V shed 5 bases and J shed 2 bases, with 22 bases lying between them. From germline, CDR1 is SGHDT and CDR2 YYEEEE. Researchers ran the assay at a deep level. Clones were read by immunoSEQ multiplex PCR, and TCRdb kept only the in-frame ones, dropping some. The sample contains about 2 million clones, 85% to 95% of which appear only once. On this clone itself: Its target is unknown.

The sample consisted of naive CD8+ T cells sorted from blood. This receptor was taken from a man aged 18 to 30 in good health. V usage is TRBV5-6 and J usage is TRBJ1-1; D not resolved. The CDR3 sequence: CASRSGRYQKKNTEAFF. The CDR3 DNA reads TGTGCCAGCAGGTCTGGACGCTACCAAAAGAAAAACACTGAAGCTTTCTTT.